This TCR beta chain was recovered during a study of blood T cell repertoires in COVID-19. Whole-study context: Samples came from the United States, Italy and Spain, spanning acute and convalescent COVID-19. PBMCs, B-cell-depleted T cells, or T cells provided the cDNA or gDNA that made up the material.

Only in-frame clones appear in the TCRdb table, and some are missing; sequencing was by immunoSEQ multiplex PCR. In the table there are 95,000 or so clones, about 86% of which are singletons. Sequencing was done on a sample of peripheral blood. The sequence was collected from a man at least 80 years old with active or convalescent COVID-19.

The CDR3 sequence is CASSASGGAQTQYF. DNA of the CDR3: TGTGCCAGCAGTGCATCAGGGGGCGCACAGACCCAGTACTTC. The rearrangement links TRBV25-1 to TRBJ2-5; 8 positions agree with TRBD1. V lost 4 bases to trimming and J lost 6 bases; unmatched junction nucleotides: 7. The CDR3 length is 14 residues. CDR1 and CDR2 from the germline V gene are MGHDK and SYGVNS.